What follows are 17 T cell receptor beta chains derived from one specimen sequenced in a study of blood T cell repertoires in COVID-19. The method was immunoSEQ multiplex PCR; TCRdb's version includes in-frame clones alone and lacks a portion of them. The repertoire consists of about 140,000 clones, with approximately 80% occurring once and the leading ten covering approximately 5%. Sequencing was carried out using peripheral blood. These TCRs come from a human donor in a cohort sampled during active COVID-19.

The rearrangement uses TRBV5-4 and TRBJ1-2; 9 bases align to TRBD1. The CDR3 runs to 15 residues. V dropped 4 bases and J dropped 2; count of bases not matched to a gene: 6. Germline CDR1 reads SGHNT; CDR2 reads YYREEE (reference sequence). The CDR3 loop reads CASSPGTGQNYGYTF. The CDR3 nucleotides are TGTGCCAGCAGCCCCGGGACAGGGCAAAACTATGGCTACACCTTC.

The rearrangement joins TRBV24-1 to TRBJ2-1; 8 bases map to TRBD1. The CDR3 spans 16 residues. Unmatched junction bases numbered 8, after V lost 5 bases and J lost 3 bases. The germline CDR1 and CDR2 sequences are KGHDR and SFDVKD. CDR3 nucleotide sequence: TGTGCCACCAGTGTCGACGGGACAGGCAACTACAATGAGCAGTTCTTC. Translating gives CATSVDGTGNYNEQFF.

The genes are TRBV6-6 and TRBJ1-1; D uncertain. The CDR3 has 12 residues. Trimming took off 0 bases at V and 4 bases at J, with 3 bases between the two ends. Germline CDR1 is MNHNY and CDR2 is SVGAGI (reference sequence). As DNA, the CDR3 is TGTGCCAGCAGTTACTCCGTCACTGAAGCTTTCTTT. This translates into CASSYSVTEAFF.

Written as DNA, the CDR3 is TGCAGCGTTGATATGTCTCTAAACTATGGCTACACCTTC. This gives the protein CSVDMSLNYGYTF. The J gene is TRBJ1-2, the V gene TRBV29-1; D is undetermined. The CDR3 extends over 13 amino acids. V was cut by 3 bases and J by 2 bases, with 10 bases left in between. CDR1 and CDR2 (germline): SQVTM, ANQGSEA. Variable domain in full (rest from reference TRBV29-1 and TRBJ1-2): SAVISQKPSRDICQRGTSLTIQCQVDSQVTMMFWYRQQPGQSLTLIATANQGSEATYESGFVIDKFPISRPNLTFSTLTVSNMSPEDSSIYLCSVDMSLNYGYTFGSGTRLTVV.

This chain links TRBV9 with TRBJ1-1, with 8 bases lining up with TRBD1. Germline trimming cut 2 bases from V and 7 bases from J; bases unmatched to any gene: 7. Germline V CDR1 and CDR2: SGDLS, YYNGEE. This CDR3 is 14 amino acids long. The CDR3 spells CASSVDRGQGEAFF. CDR3 in DNA: TGTGCCAGCAGCGTTGACAGGGGCCAAGGTGAAGCTTTCTTT. Complete variable domain (other parts from reference TRBV9 and TRBJ1-1): DSGVTQTPKHLITATGQRVTLRCSPRSGDLSVYWYQQSLDQGLQFLIQYYNGEERAKGNILERFSAQQFPDLHSELNLSSLELGDSALYFCASSVDRGQGEAFFGQGTRLTVV.

The chain uses TRBV7-9 and TRBJ2-6, with 9 bases aligning to TRBD2. Trimming took 2 bases from V and 0 from J; bases not matched to a gene: 5. CDR3 length: 18 amino acids. CDR1 and CDR2 from the germline V gene are SEHNR and FQNEAQ (reference sequence). CDR3 DNA sequence: TGTGCCAGCAGCTTACCTGCGCGGGGGGGCTCTGGGGCCAACGTCCTGACTTTC. Protein product: CASSLPARGGSGANVLTF.

V usage is TRBV6-1 and J usage is TRBJ2-7; perhaps TRBD1 as D (5 bases). Germline V gene data show CDR1 as MNHNS and CDR2 as SASEGT. The CDR3 loop spans 14 amino acids. The ends were cut back, 1 base at V and 1 base at J, with 8 bases in the middle. CDR3 sequence: CASSEGRVSYEQYV. In nucleotides, the CDR3 is TGTGCCAGCAGTGAAGGCAGGGTTTCCTACGAGCAGTACGTC.

The J gene is TRBJ1-1, the V gene TRBV6-5; a weak D match, TRBD1 (5 bases). Germline values: CDR1 MNHEY, CDR2 SVGAGI. The V end lost 5 bases, the J end lost 11 bases, and 15 bases lay between the germline ends. The CDR3 totals 12 residues. This chain's CDR3 is CASSPSQGRAFF. The CDR3 bases are TGTGCCAGCAGTCCGTCCCAGGGTAGGGCTTTCTTT.

The V and J genes are TRBV27 and TRBJ2-1, with D maybe TRBD2 (6 bases). V was trimmed by 3 bases and J by 9 bases, leaving 18 bases between them. CDR1 is MNHEY, CDR2 SMNVEV, per germline (reference sequence). This CDR3 has 15 residues. CDR3 nucleotide sequence: TGTGCCAGCAGTTTGTTAGTTAGGGAGGAAGCTGAGCAGTTCTTC. Amino acid sequence: CASSLLVREEAEQFF.

The rearrangement uses TRBV7-2 and TRBJ2-1; 9 bases match TRBD2. The V gene's germline CDR1 is SGHTA and CDR2 FQGNSA. CDR3 length: 16 amino acids. The junction had 12 bases not matched to a gene; V was cut back by 4 bases and J by 8 bases. DNA for the CDR3: TGTGCCAGCAGCTCACCTGGCGGGGGGGCCTTCGATGAGCAGTTCTTC. Translated, it gives CASSSPGGGAFDEQFF.

The chain has TRBV5-4 and TRBJ2-1; 8 bases are a match to TRBD2. J lost 7 bases, V lost 3 bases, and 6 bases had no gene match. The CDR3 consists of 14 residues. The germline CDR1 and CDR2 sequences are SGHNT and YYREEE (reference sequence). The DNA for the CDR3 is TGTGCCAGCAGCTCCGGGACTAGAGGAAATGAGCAGTTCTTC. Protein product: CASSSGTRGNEQFF.

This chain joins TRBV2 and TRBJ2-1; D ambiguous. In germline, CDR1 is SNHLY, CDR2 FYNNEI. This CDR3 has 12 residues. The V end lost 5 bases, the J end lost 6 bases, and 8 bases lay between the germline ends. CDR3 DNA sequence: TGTGCCAGCAGTCGAACGGGCAATGAGCAGTTCTTC. Translating gives CASSRTGNEQFF. Full variable domain (rest looked up from reference TRBV2 and TRBJ2-1): EPEVTQTPSHQVTQMGQEVILRCVPISNHLYFYWYRQILGQKVEFLVSFYNNEISEKSEIFDDQFSVERPDGSNFTLKIRSTKLEDSAMYFCASSRTGNEQFFGPGTRLTVL.

The chain employs TRBV5-5 and TRBJ1-1; D is possibly TRBD1 (5 bases). The germline V gene encodes CDR1 SGHKS and CDR2 YYEKEE (reference sequence). The CDR3 runs 14 residues. V was clipped by 4 bases and J by 3 bases, with 13 bases between them. The CDR3 DNA reads as TGTGCCAGCAGCCCGACAGCCTTGTACACTGAAGCTTTCTTT. This codes for CASSPTALYTEAFF.

The rearrangement joins TRBV24-1 to TRBJ2-5; D might be TRBD2 (5 bases). Germline V gives CDR1 KGHDR, CDR2 SFDVKD. V was trimmed by 0 bases and J by 0 bases, leaving 7 bases between them. The CDR3 is made up of 15 amino acids. The chain's CDR3 is CATSDLAGNQETQYF. The CDR3 DNA reads TGTGCCACCAGTGATTTGGCCGGGAACCAAGAGACCCAGTACTTC.

This chain connects TRBV5-4 to TRBJ1-6, with 8 bases that match TRBD1. Germline lookup yields CDR1 SGHNT and CDR2 YYREEE (reference sequence). The V and J ends lost 0 bases and 8 bases, in that order; junction bases with no gene match: 1. This CDR3 contains 14 residues. The CDR3 sequence is CASSLGDRHSPLHF. CDR3 DNA: TGTGCCAGCAGCTTGGGGGACAGGCATTCACCCCTCCACTTT. The whole variable domain, filled in from reference TRBV5-4 and TRBJ1-6, reads ETGVTQSPTHLIKTRGQQVTLRCSSQSGHNTVSWYQQALGQGPQFIFQYYREEENGRGNFPPRFSGLQFPNYSSELNVNALELDDSALYLCASSLGDRHSPLHFGNGTRLTVT.

The chain recombines TRBV12-5 with TRBJ2-1; a possible D gene is TRBD2 (5 bases). Germline V CDR1 and CDR2: LGHNT, FRNRAP. This CDR3 has 13 residues. V was shortened by 3 bases and J by 5 bases, with 8 bases between the two germline ends. CDR3 DNA: TGTGCTAGTGGTTTAAGGAGGCACAATGAGCAGTTCTTC. Protein product: CASGLRRHNEQFF.

This sequence joins TRBV2 and TRBJ2-2; 9 bases are shared with TRBD1. Trimming at V came to 8 bases and at J to 6 bases, leaving 10 bases not matched to a gene. The CDR3 has 15 residues. Germline CDR1 reads SNHLY; CDR2 reads FYNNEI. The chain's CDR3 is CASSPETGGPGELFF. For the CDR3, the DNA is TGTGCCAGCTCTCCCGAGACAGGGGGTCCCGGGGAGCTGTTTTTT.